The 7 T cell receptor beta chains presented below share a single source sample, sequenced in a study of blood T cell repertoires in COVID-19. Profiling relied on immunoSEQ multiplex PCR, and the TCRdb table lists in-frame clones only, not all of them. The sample contains 55,000 to 75,000 clones, around 77% of which appear only once. What was sequenced was peripheral blood. These receptor sequences come from a woman aged 70-85 years with COVID-19, enrolled during active disease.

This clone was counted at least ten times. The V call is TRBV25-1, the J call TRBJ1-6; 10 bases line up with TRBD1. Trimming at V came to 0 bases and at J to 10 bases, leaving 9 bases not matched to a gene. Per the germline V gene, CDR1 is MGHDK and CDR2 is SYGVNS. The CDR3 has 17 amino acids. In DNA form, the CDR3 reads TGTGCCAGCAGTGAATACCAGACAGGGGGCTTAGAATCACCCCTCCACTTT. Amino acid sequence: CASSEYQTGGLESPLHF.

The chain employs TRBV5-5 and TRBJ1-2; D call uncertain. CDR1 is SGHKS and CDR2 is YYEKEE in the germline V gene (reference sequence). V lost 1 base and J lost 3, with 10 bases in between. The CDR3 extends over 14 amino acids. As DNA, the CDR3 is TGTGCCAGCAGCTTGTTTTCCAGTGACTATGGCTACACCTTC. Translating it yields CASSLFSSDYGYTF. Full variable domain (rest looked up from reference TRBV5-5 and TRBJ1-2): DAGVTQSPTHLIKTRGQQVTLRCSPISGHKSVSWYQQVLGQGPQFIFQYYEKEERGRGNFPDRFSARQFPNYSSELNVNALLLGDSALYLCASSLFSSDYGYTFGSGTRLTVV.

The rearrangement joins TRBV19 to TRBJ2-5, with 9 positions matching TRBD1. Per the germline V gene, CDR1 is LNHDA and CDR2 is SQIVND (reference sequence). Trimming took 6 bases from V and 5 from J; bases not matched to a gene: 4. This CDR3 has 13 residues. The CDR3 DNA sequence: TGTGCCAGTAGAAACAGGGGGCAGGAGACCCAGTACTTC. Translated: CASRNRGQETQYF. The full variable domain, rest sourced from reference TRBV19 and TRBJ2-5, is DGGITQSPKYLFRKEGQNVTLSCEQNLNHDAMYWYRQDPGQGLRLIYYSQIVNDFQKGDIAEGYSVSREKKESFPLTVTSAQKNPTAFYLCASRNRGQETQYFGPGTRLLVL.

The chain carries TRBV6-5 and TRBJ1-6; D uncertain. The CDR3 covers 15 residues. Germline CDR1 reads MNHEY; CDR2 reads SVGAGI. Trimming removed 0 bases from V and 5 bases from J, with 8 bases in between. CDR3 DNA: TGTGCCAGCAGTTACTCGACACCTGATAATTCACCCCTCCACTTT. Residues: CASSYSTPDNSPLHF.

This clone was seen more than once but under ten times. The chain recombines TRBV7-8 with TRBJ2-7; D is ambiguous. CDR1 SGHVS and CDR2 FQNEAQ come from the germline V gene. The CDR3 runs to 15 residues. V was cut by 0 bases and J by 2 bases, with 11 bases left in between. The CDR3 DNA reads TGTGCCAGCAGCTTAGCCCTAGGCGGAACCTACGAGCAGTACGTC. Translation gives CASSLALGGTYEQYV.

V and J are TRBV10-3 and TRBJ1-2, with 8 nucleotides matching TRBD1. Trimming took 3 bases from V and 3 from J; bases not matched to a gene: 6. Germline-derived CDR1 and CDR2 are ENHRY and SYGVKD. The CDR3 contains 15 residues. Written as DNA, the CDR3 is TGTGCCATCAGTGAATACGGGACAGGAGACTATGGCTACACCTTC. Translated: CAISEYGTGDYGYTF.

V usage is TRBV15 and J usage is TRBJ2-1; 9 bases are a match to TRBD2. The CDR3 has 18 residues. Germline V CDR1 and CDR2: LNHNV, YYDKDF (reference sequence). Trimming cost V 1 base and J 5 bases; bases outside gene matches: 12. In DNA form, the CDR3 reads TGTGCCACCAGCAGAGGTCCGTCTAGCGGGAACCGCGACAATGAGCAGTTCTTC. This gives the protein CATSRGPSSGNRDNEQFF. The whole variable domain, remainder taken from reference TRBV15 and TRBJ2-1, is DAMVIQNPRYQVTQFGKPVTLSCSQTLNHNVMYWYQQKSSQAPKLLFHYYDKDFNNEADTPDNFQSRRPNTSFCFLDIRSPGLGDTAMYLCATSRGPSSGNRDNEQFFGPGTRLTVL.